The 18 T cell receptor beta chains below were found in one sample sequenced in a study of T cell repertoires in cytomegalovirus infection. These TCRs' antigens remain unknown. TCRdb re-analysed the reads in MiXCR, keeping a single row per CDR3 protein. The sample yields around 110,000 distinct CDR3 sequences, around 10% seen once. The sample comprised PBMCs, sequenced either directly or after in vitro stimulation (not recorded which). The receptors stem from a human donor in good health (CMV status not recorded). Some clones in this sample may be carry-over from other donors' samples.

This clonotype was counted many times. The J gene is TRBJ2-5, the V gene TRBV6-1; tentatively, D is TRBD1 (5 bases). Trimming removed 7 bases from V and 1 base from J, with 19 bases in between. Germline values: CDR1 MNHNS, CDR2 SASEGT. CDR3 length: 16 amino acids. As DNA, the CDR3 is TGTGCCAGCAACGAATTTGCCTCGACAGCCCAAGAGACCCAGTACTTC. This codes for CASNEFASTAQETQYF.

In this sample, this clonotype turned up a few times. The V and J genes are TRBV6-5 and TRBJ2-7, with 10 positions matching TRBD2. Trimming removed 5 bases from V and 3 bases from J; junction bases left unmatched: 7. Germline CDR1 and CDR2: MNHEY and SVGAGI. This CDR3 is built from 15 residues. CDR3 coding DNA: TGTGCCAGCAGTAGAGACCTAGCGGGAGTCTACGAGCAGTACTTC. This sequence encodes CASSRDLAGVYEQYF.

The chain links TRBV6-6 to TRBJ2-6; D not resolved. The CDR3 consists of 14 residues. From germline, CDR1 is MNHNY and CDR2 SVGAGI (reference sequence). The ends were cut back, 6 bases at V and 3 bases at J, with 9 bases in the middle. The chain's CDR3 is CASSWGGGANVLTF. The CDR3 nucleotides read TGTGCCAGCAGCTGGGGTGGTGGGGCCAACGTCCTGACTTTC.

The rearrangement links TRBV6-8 to TRBJ2-1; 8 positions agree with TRBD1. Unmatched junction bases numbered 9, after V lost 5 bases and J lost 9 bases. The germline V gene has CDR1 MNHGY and CDR2 SAAAGT. The CDR3 length is 14 residues. The CDR3, as DNA: TGTGCCAGCAGTACCTGGACAGGGAGCGGTGAGCAGTTCTTC. This translates into CASSTWTGSGEQFF.

There are many counts of this clonotype. This chain links TRBV7-6 with TRBJ2-1, with D perhaps TRBD2 (6 bases). In germline, CDR1 is SGHVS, CDR2 FNYEAQ. V was shortened by 3 bases and J by 6 bases, with 12 bases between the two germline ends. The CDR3 contains 14 residues. The CDR3 sequence: CASSLTRNVNEQFF. CDR3 sequence (DNA): TGTGCCAGCAGCTTGACTAGAAACGTCAATGAGCAGTTCTTC.

This clonotype was seen a few times. V and J are TRBV12-3 or TRBV12-4 and TRBJ1-5; D not certain. The V end was cut by 7 bases, the J end by 4 bases, with 14 bases between. The CDR3 is 14 amino acids. Written as DNA, the CDR3 is TGTGCCAGCACCAATGGACGGAAGAATCAGCCCCAGCATTTT. Translated, it gives CASTNGRKNQPQHF.

The V call is TRBV12-3 or TRBV12-4, the J call TRBJ1-1; D might be TRBD1 (5 bases). The CDR3 runs to 14 residues. V was trimmed by 7 bases and J by 5 bases, leaving 17 bases between them. For the CDR3, the DNA is TGTGCCAGCAATGGGACCCCTGATGGGACTGAAGCTTTCTTT. Its protein is CASNGTPDGTEAFF.

This clonotype was seen many times. The chain carries TRBV7-9 and TRBJ2-7; D is uncertain. Trimming removed 2 bases at V and 2 bases at J, with 7 bases between. The length of the CDR3 is 13 residues. Germline loops: CDR1 SEHNR, CDR2 FQNEAQ (reference sequence). As DNA, the CDR3 is TGTGCCAGCAGCTTAAGTGATCCCTACGAGCAGTACTTC. Encoded protein: CASSLSDPYEQYF.

This clonotype has ten or more counts. Written as DNA, the CDR3 is TGTGCCAGCAGCGCCCGAGGAAACTCTGGAAACACCATATATTTT. This translates into CASSARGNSGNTIYF. The V and J genes are TRBV7-9 and TRBJ1-3, with D hard to call. CDR1 SEHNR and CDR2 FQNEAQ come from the germline V gene (reference sequence). The V and J ends lost 5 bases and 0 bases respectively, with 11 bases between them. This CDR3 is built from 15 residues.

The chain carries TRBV6-6 and TRBJ1-4; the match to TRBD1 covers 11 bases. The CDR3 is 15 residues long. Germline values: CDR1 MNHNY, CDR2 SVGAGI (reference sequence). J gave up 8 bases and V 6 bases, and 8 bases lay outside the gene matches. This chain's CDR3 is CASRAGTGGGEKLFF. CDR3 coding DNA: TGTGCCAGCAGAGCCGGGACAGGGGGAGGAGAAAAACTGTTTTTT.

The chain carries TRBV19 and TRBJ2-3; 14 bases map to TRBD2. The CDR3 is made up of 14 amino acids. V was pared by 3 bases and J by 14 bases, with 7 bases of the junction left unmatched. Germline V gene sequence: CDR1 LNHDA, CDR2 SQIVND (reference sequence). The CDR3 nucleotides read TGTGCCAGTAGTATTGGGACTAGCGGGAGTCCCCCGTATTTT. Translating gives CASSIGTSGSPPYF.

The sample holds many counts of this clonotype. The rearrangement uses TRBV19 and TRBJ1-1; a possible D gene is TRBD1 (5 bases). CDR3 length equals 14 residues. From germline, CDR1 is LNHDA and CDR2 SQIVND (reference sequence). V lost 5 bases to trimming and J lost 2 bases, with 12 bases between them. The CDR3 sequence: CASSPDRINTEAFF. In DNA, the CDR3 is TGTGCCAGTAGTCCTGACAGAATTAACACTGAAGCTTTCTTT. The full variable domain, rest sourced from reference TRBV19 and TRBJ1-1, is DGGITQSPKYLFRKEGQNVTLSCEQNLNHDAMYWYRQDPGQGLRLIYYSQIVNDFQKGDIAEGYSVSREKKESFPLTVTSAQKNPTAFYLCASSPDRINTEAFFGQGTRLTVV.

The chain employs TRBV7-2 and TRBJ1-1; TRBD1 agrees at 9 bases. This CDR3 is built from 14 residues. V shed 5 bases and J 4 bases; nucleotides not matched to a gene: 5. CDR1 is SGHTA and CDR2 is FQGNSA in the germline V gene. CDR3 sequence (DNA): TGTGCCAGCAGCATGGGACAGGGAAGCACTGAAGCTTTCTTT. Encoded protein: CASSMGQGSTEAFF.

This clonotype came up a few times. The gene calls are TRBV20-1 and TRBJ2-1, with 10 bases lining up with TRBD2. V trimming: 7 bases; J trimming: 4 bases; junction bases outside the gene matches: 1. There are 12 residues in the CDR3. CDR1 and CDR2 (germline): DFQATT, SNEGSKA (reference sequence). CDR3 sequence reads: CSGLAGYNEQFF. DNA of the CDR3: TGCAGTGGACTAGCGGGTTACAATGAGCAGTTCTTC.

The chain employs TRBV7-2 and TRBJ1-2; D is possibly TRBD1 (6 bases). Germline CDR1 reads SGHTA; CDR2 reads FQGNSA. CDR3 size: 12 residues. Trimming cost V 5 bases and J 8 bases, with 12 bases left between them. DNA of the CDR3: TGTGCCAGCAGCGAACAGGGCTTAGGCTACACCTTC. Encoded protein: CASSEQGLGYTF.

V and J are TRBV29-1 and TRBJ2-4; D may correspond to TRBD1 or TRBD2 (5 bases each). Germline V CDR1 and CDR2: SQVTM, ANQGSEA. This CDR3 spans 13 amino acids. V was clipped by 7 bases and J by 3 bases, with 13 bases between them. CDR3 DNA sequence: TGCAGCGCCACCGGGACGGACAAAAACATTCAGTACTTC. As protein: CSATGTDKNIQYF.

Details on this clonotype: One end of the junction varies from germline; a read error may be responsible. CDR3 nucleotide sequence: TGTGCCAGTGGGAAAGACATAGGACAGGTATCATCCCCGTCTGGCTTCACCTTC. It translates to CASGKDIGQVSSPSGFTF. The chain employs TRBV19 and TRBJ1-2, with 7 bases fitting TRBD1. The length of the CDR3 is 18 residues. Germline CDR1 LNHDA, CDR2 SQIVND (reference sequence).

This chain joins TRBV28 and TRBJ2-7, with 8 nucleotides matching TRBD2. Germline V gene data show CDR1 as MDHEN and CDR2 as SYDVKM. This CDR3 is 15 amino acids long. The trim removed 2 bases at V and 3 bases at J, leaving 6 bases unmatched. CDR3 residues: CASSLERELIYEQYF. As DNA, the CDR3 is TGTGCCAGCAGTTTAGAGCGGGAGTTAATCTACGAGCAGTACTTC.